This T cell receptor (beta chain) comes out of a study of vaccination effects on CD4 cells after COVID-19. At the level of the study: For each well, roughly 2 million PBMC were cultured with 10 IU/ml IL-2 and 8 to 10 ug/ml peptides.

Cultured cells yielded isolated CD4+ T cells after approximately nine days. Every participant took two doses of the BNT162b2 or mRNA-1273 vaccine. The germline CDR1 and CDR2 sequences are KGHSH and LQKENI. CDR3 length equals 16 residues. J lost 2 bases, V lost 2 bases, and 3 bases had no gene match. General study results and limits: Clones induced by infection and by vaccine showed marked clonal contraction late after vaccination. Healthy vaccinees had only 1 of 255 vaccine-induced clones cross-react with common cold coronaviruses.

A note on this clone: Its antigen remains unidentified.

Assay used: immunoSEQ multiplex PCR; TCRdb lists only in-frame clones, some missing. Of 66,000 or so clones listed, around 70% are singletons. The sample in question was CD4+ T cells from PBMCs cultured without peptide, obtained after COVID-19 vaccination. The sequence derives from a human donor who received a COVID-19 vaccine. This chain links TRBV18 with TRBJ2-3; 11 bases map to TRBD2. The CDR3 DNA follows: TGTGCCAGCTCACCAACACTAGCGGGGGACACAGATACGCAGTATTTT. Its translation: CASSPTLAGDTDTQYF.